This T cell receptor (beta chain) was found in a study of T cells in Graves' hyperthyroidism and ophthalmopathy. Amplification yielded TCR beta CDR3 regions, with RNA transcripts as the source. An initial round of RT-PCR targeting the TCR CDR3 relied on the HTBI primer set. TCRdb passed the multiplex PCR reads through MiXCR, listing each CDR3 protein once. The repertoire holds tens of thousands of distinct CDR3 sequences, approximately 50% seen once, with around a third in the top ten. This clonotype has just a few counts. Antigen: not known. This CDR3 comprises 13 residues. Trimming left V 7 bases short and J 0 bases short, with 9 bases between. From germline, CDR1 is ENHRY and CDR2 SYGVKD. Study results and caveats: A model of 13 V-J pairs discriminated ophthalmopathy from stable hyperthyroidism. Blood also contained most expanded thyroid clonotypes above 0.001.

The chain is built from TRBV10-3 and TRBJ1-2, with unresolved D. The sequence derives from a man between 18 and 29 years old with Graves' hyperthyroidism. The specimen was peripheral blood or thyroid tissue (not recorded which). The CDR3 bases are TGTGCCATCACAGGCGACGCTAACTATGGCTACACCTTC. Residues: CAITGDANYGYTF.